These 7 T cell receptor beta chains came from one sample sequenced in a study of T-cell memory formation after mild COVID-19. A single record per CDR3 protein comes from TCRdb applying MiXCR to the 5' RACE reads. The sample shows hundreds of thousands of distinct CDR3 sequences, about a fifth of them seen only once. Input material: PBMCs or a T cell subset sorted from them (not recorded which). These receptors were taken from an adult woman who had mild COVID-19 (a few samples of this study predate the infection). Cell type and time point are not known.

The chain combines TRBV5-6 with TRBJ2-7; the D is unclear. In germline, CDR1 is SGHDT, CDR2 YYEEEE. V was shortened by 2 bases and J by 7 bases, with 10 bases between the two germline ends. The CDR3 loop spans 12 amino acids. CDR3 protein: CASSFGLQEQYF. The CDR3 DNA reads TGTGCCAGCAGCTTCGGTTTGCAGGAGCAGTACTTC.

This clonotype was seen a few times. This chain uses TRBV7-2 with TRBJ2-7; 14 bases are shared with TRBD2. The CDR3 contains 15 residues. Germline CDR1 reads SGHTA; CDR2 reads FQGNSA. Unmatched junction bases numbered 5, after V lost 4 bases and J lost 6 bases. The CDR3 nucleotides read TGTGCCAGCAGCTCTGTGACTAGCGGGAGGGGCGAGCAGTACTTC. Translation: CASSSVTSGRGEQYF.

The chain joins TRBV27 to TRBJ2-5; the D is unclear. V lost 9 bases and J lost 4, with 21 bases in between. This CDR3 has 15 residues. Per germline, CDR1 MNHEY and CDR2 SMNVEV (reference sequence). CDR3 bases: TGTGCCAGACCTCTAACAGCTCAAGGCGGAGAGACCCAGTACTTC. Encoded protein: CARPLTAQGGETQYF.

Only a few counts were recorded for this clonotype. The V and J genes are TRBV9 and TRBJ2-3; 9 bases are shared with TRBD2. The V and J ends lost 3 bases and 5 bases, in that order; junction bases with no gene match: 10. The V gene's germline CDR1 is SGDLS and CDR2 YYNGEE. The CDR3 runs 16 residues. The CDR3 nucleotides read TGTGCCAGCAGCGCCGGACCGGGACTAGCTGAAGATACGCAGTATTTT. Its translation is CASSAGPGLAEDTQYF.

The sample holds a few counts of this clonotype. This chain links TRBV5-1 with TRBJ1-1; the D gene is possibly TRBD1 (6 bases). The CDR3 has 17 amino acids. V was clipped by 2 bases and J by 9 bases, with 26 bases between them. CDR1 is SGHRS, CDR2 YFSETQ, per germline. The CDR3 protein is CASSFNPSGQSYSQAFF. CDR3 nucleotide sequence: TGCGCCAGCAGCTTTAACCCGTCGGGACAAAGTTACAGCCAAGCTTTCTTT.

This clonotype was observed a handful of times. The chain combines TRBV24-1 with TRBJ2-7; possible D gene TRBD1, 5 bases. Trimming took 7 bases from V and 1 from J, leaving 10 bases between them. The CDR3 is 13 amino acids. From germline, CDR1 is KGHDR and CDR2 SFDVKD. CDR3 amino acids: CATSSRVSYEQYF. The CDR3 DNA follows: TGTGCCACCAGCAGCAGGGTGTCCTACGAGCAGTACTTC.

This clonotype was counted at least ten times. This chain links TRBV18 with TRBJ2-3; D gene uncertain. Germline V gene lookup returns CDR1 KGHSH and CDR2 LQKENI. V was shortened by 2 bases and J by 4 bases, with 1 base between the two germline ends. This CDR3 comprises 11 residues. The CDR3 here is CASSPADTQYF. CDR3 DNA: TGTGCCAGCTCACCAGCAGATACGCAGTATTTT.